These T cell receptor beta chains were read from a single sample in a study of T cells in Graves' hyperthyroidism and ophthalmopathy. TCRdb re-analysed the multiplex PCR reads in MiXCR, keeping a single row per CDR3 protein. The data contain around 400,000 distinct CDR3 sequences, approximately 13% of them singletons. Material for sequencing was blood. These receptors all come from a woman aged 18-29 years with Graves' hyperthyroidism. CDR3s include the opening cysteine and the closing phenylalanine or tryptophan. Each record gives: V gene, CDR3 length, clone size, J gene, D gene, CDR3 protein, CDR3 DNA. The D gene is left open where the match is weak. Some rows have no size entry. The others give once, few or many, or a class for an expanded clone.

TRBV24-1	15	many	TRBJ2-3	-	CATSSSGQSLDTQYF	TGTGCCACCAGTAGCAGTGGACAGAGTCTGGATACGCAGTATTTT
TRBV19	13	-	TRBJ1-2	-	CASSARDTDGYTF	TGTGCCAGTAGTGCCCGGGACACGGATGGCTACACCTTC
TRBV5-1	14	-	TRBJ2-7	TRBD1	CASSSGTGYYEQYF	TGCGCCAGCAGTTCCGGGACAGGCTACTACGAGCAGTACTTC
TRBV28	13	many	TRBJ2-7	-	CASSGPPSGEQYF	TGTGCCAGCAGCGGACCTCCTTCGGGAGAGCAGTACTTC
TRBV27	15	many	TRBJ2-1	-	CASSLEGVFYNEQFF	TGTGCCAGCAGTTTAGAGGGGGTCTTCTACAATGAGCAGTTCTTC
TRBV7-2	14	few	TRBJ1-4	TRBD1	CASSPGQLSEKLFF	TGTGCCAGCAGCCCGGGACAGTTGAGCGAAAAACTGTTTTTT
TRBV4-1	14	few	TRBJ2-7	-	CASSQRQALGEQYF	TGCGCCAGCAGCCAGAGACAGGCCCTCGGCGAGCAGTACTTC
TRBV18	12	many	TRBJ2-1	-	CASSNSRDEQFF	TGTGCCAGCTCCAATTCCAGGGATGAGCAGTTCTTC
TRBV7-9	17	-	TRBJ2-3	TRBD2	CASSALLAGGRTDTQYF	TGTGCCAGCAGCGCGCTACTAGCGGGGGGCCGCACAGATACGCAGTATTTT
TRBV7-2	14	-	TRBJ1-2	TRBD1	CASSHGQGDYGYTF	TGTGCCAGCAGCCACGGACAGGGGGACTATGGCTACACCTTC